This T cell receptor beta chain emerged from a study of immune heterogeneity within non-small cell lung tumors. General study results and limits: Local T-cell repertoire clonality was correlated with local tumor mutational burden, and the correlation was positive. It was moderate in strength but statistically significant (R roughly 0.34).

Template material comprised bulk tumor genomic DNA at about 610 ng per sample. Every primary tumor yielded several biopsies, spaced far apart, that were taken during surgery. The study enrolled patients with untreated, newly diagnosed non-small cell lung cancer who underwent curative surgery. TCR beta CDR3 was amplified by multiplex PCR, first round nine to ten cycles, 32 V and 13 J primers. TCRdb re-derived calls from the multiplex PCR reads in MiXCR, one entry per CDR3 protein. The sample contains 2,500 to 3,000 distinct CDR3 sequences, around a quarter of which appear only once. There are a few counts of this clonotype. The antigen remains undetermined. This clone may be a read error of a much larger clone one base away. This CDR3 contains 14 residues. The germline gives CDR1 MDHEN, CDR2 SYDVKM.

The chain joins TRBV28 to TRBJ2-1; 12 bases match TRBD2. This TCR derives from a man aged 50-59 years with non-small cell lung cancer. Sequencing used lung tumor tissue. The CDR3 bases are TGTGCCGGCAGTGTGGCTAGCGGGAGGGGTTGGCAGTTCTTC. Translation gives CAGSVASGRGWQFF.